A single sample is the source of the 16 T cell receptor beta chains below, sequenced in a study of cytomegalovirus exposure and HLA in healthy donors. Primers for the PCR totalled 60 Vbeta and 13 Jbeta. Assay: immunoSEQ multiplex PCR; the TCRdb copy retains only in-frame clones and omits some. Of 100,000 to 150,000 clones detected, around three fifths appear once; the ten largest clones hold 2% to 2.5%. The sample comprised PBMCs. Receptors were obtained from a woman in her thirties or forties in good health and CMV-seronegative.

The chain is built from TRBV4-2 and TRBJ1-1, with TRBD1 identical over 7 bases. In germline, CDR1 is LGHNA, CDR2 YNFKEQ. This CDR3 contains 15 residues. Trimming cost V 3 bases and J 0 bases; bases outside gene matches: 4. CDR3 sequence reads: CASSQLQGMNTEAFF. CDR3 bases: TGTGCCAGCAGCCAGTTACAGGGGATGAACACTGAAGCTTTCTTT.

The chain has TRBV7-3 and TRBJ2-5; 7 nucleotides agree with TRBD2. CDR1 SGHTA and CDR2 FQGTGA come from the germline V gene. CDR3 size: 14 residues. The J segment lost 2 bases and the V segment lost 5 bases, leaving 5 bases of the junction unmatched. The CDR3 reads CASSALGGQETQYF. In DNA form, the CDR3 reads TGTGCCAGCAGCGCCCTCGGGGGGCAAGAGACCCAGTACTTC. Filled out from reference TRBV7-3 and TRBJ2-5, the complete variable domain reads GAGVSQTPSNKVTEKGKYVELRCDPISGHTALYWYRQSLGQGPEFLIYFQGTGAADDSGLPNDRFFAVRPEGSVSTLKIQRTERGDSAVYLCASSALGGQETQYFGPGTRLLVL.

This clone was counted between two and nine times. The chain recombines TRBV5-6 with TRBJ2-7; no definite D call. Germline CDR1 and CDR2: SGHDT and YYEEEE. Between the trimmed V and J ends, which lost 0 bases and 3 bases, there was a span of 4 bases. CDR3 length: 12 amino acids. CDR3 DNA: TGTGCCAGCAGCTTGGATAACTACGAGCAGTACTTC. It codes for CASSLDNYEQYF.

CDR3 sequence (DNA): TGTGCCAGCAGCCACGAGGTCGGAGAGCCCCAGCATTTT. It is translated as CASSHEVGEPQHF. The J gene is TRBJ1-5, the V gene TRBV11-2; D remains unclear. Germline values: CDR1 SGHAT, CDR2 FQNNGV. Trimming removed 5 bases from V and 8 bases from J, with 13 bases in between. The CDR3 is 13 residues long.

V is TRBV6-5 and J is TRBJ2-3; TRBD1 matches 8 bases. With V trimmed by 3 bases and J by 6 bases, 11 bases remained unmatched. This CDR3 spans 16 amino acids. The germline V gene has CDR1 MNHEY and CDR2 SVGAGI. CDR3 in DNA: TGTGCCAGCAGTTATCGGACAGGGACCTCAGGTGATACGCAGTATTTT. Translation: CASSYRTGTSGDTQYF.

This clone came up a few times. This chain uses TRBV5-1 with TRBJ1-1; D is perhaps TRBD1 (5 bases). The ends were cut back, 2 bases at V and 10 bases at J, with 18 bases in the middle. Germline V lookup: CDR1 SGHRS, CDR2 YFSETQ. The CDR3 is 14 residues long. This CDR3 is CASSFSPGAGGAFF. CDR3 nucleotide sequence: TGCGCCAGCAGCTTTTCCCCTGGGGCCGGTGGAGCTTTCTTT.

The rearrangement links TRBV2 to TRBJ2-2; D is ambiguous. CDR1 is SNHLY and CDR2 is FYNNEI in the germline V gene. There are 13 residues in the CDR3. The V end was cut by 2 bases, the J end by 2 bases, with 3 bases between. Here the CDR3 DNA reads TGTGCCAGCAGTGAATCAAACACCGGGGAGCTGTTTTTT. It yields the protein CASSESNTGELFF.

This rearrangement joins TRBV19 to TRBJ1-1; 9 bases line up with TRBD1. CDR1 LNHDA and CDR2 SQIVND come from the germline V gene (reference sequence). This CDR3 is built from 13 residues. After removal of 3 bases from V and 10 bases from J, the junction contained 6 bases not matched to a gene. The CDR3 DNA follows: TGTGCCAGTAGTATTCAGGACAGGGGAACAGCTTTCTTT. It encodes CASSIQDRGTAFF.

This clone was picked up a small number of times. The gene calls are TRBV28 and TRBJ1-5; the D is unclear. V dropped 2 bases and J dropped 5 bases, with 10 bases sitting between them. From germline, CDR1 is MDHEN and CDR2 SYDVKM. The CDR3 runs to 14 residues. The CDR3 sequence is CASSLGWRDQPQHF. CDR3 DNA: TGTGCCAGCAGTTTAGGTTGGAGGGATCAGCCCCAGCATTTT. The full variable domain, in which reference TRBV28 and TRBJ1-5 provide the parts outside the CDR3, is DVKVTQSSRYLVKRTGEKVFLECVQDMDHENMFWYRQDPGLGLRLIYFSYDVKMKEKGDIPEGYSVSREKKERFSLILESASTNQTSMYLCASSLGWRDQPQHFGDGTRLSIL.

This chain joins TRBV4-2 and TRBJ2-3; 14 bases line up with TRBD2. The germline CDR1 and CDR2 sequences are LGHNA and YNFKEQ. There are 17 residues in the CDR3. Trimming took 4 bases from V and 0 from J; bases not matched to a gene: 3. CDR3 loop: CASSPRLAGGSTDTQYF. The CDR3 bases are TGTGCCAGCAGCCCCAGACTAGCGGGGGGGAGCACAGATACGCAGTATTTT.

V usage is TRBV2 and J usage is TRBJ1-3; 9 bases line up with TRBD1. Germline loops: CDR1 SNHLY, CDR2 FYNNEI. The CDR3 totals 12 residues. V lost 7 bases to trimming and J lost 7 bases; unmatched junction nucleotides: 2. This CDR3 reads CASNGQGNTIYF. For the CDR3, the DNA is TGTGCCAGCAACGGACAGGGGAACACCATATATTTT.

This clone was counted between two and nine times. The CDR3 protein is CASSSSGGAHEQYF. The CDR3 region has the DNA TGTGCCAGCAGCTCTAGCGGGGGGGCTCACGAGCAGTACTTC. V and J are TRBV2 and TRBJ2-7, with 12 bases aligning to TRBD2. The CDR3 sequence is 14 residues long. Germline CDR1 is SNHLY and CDR2 is FYNNEI. Trimming cost V 6 bases and J 5 bases; bases outside gene matches: 5.

The gene calls are TRBV29-1 and TRBJ2-5, with D unresolved. This CDR3 has 12 residues. Trimming pared 4 bases from V and 7 bases from J, leaving 13 bases between. CDR1 is SQVTM, CDR2 ANQGSEA, per germline. CDR3 DNA: TGCAGCGTTGGCCATACTTACGGGACCCAGTACTTC. It encodes CSVGHTYGTQYF.

This clone was seen only once. The chain employs TRBV5-1 and TRBJ2-2; 7 bases agree with TRBD1. V lost 1 base and J lost 1; bases outside the gene matches: 1. Germline assignment: CDR1 SGHRS and CDR2 YFSETQ. This CDR3 has 15 amino acids. The CDR3 bases are TGCGCCAGCAGCTTGACAGGGGTGAACACCGGGGAGCTGTTTTTT. Amino acid sequence: CASSLTGVNTGELFF. The variable domain in full, with the rest retrieved from reference TRBV5-1 and TRBJ2-2, is KAGVTQTPRYLIKTRGQQVTLSCSPISGHRSVSWYQQTPGQGLQFLFEYFSETQRNKGNFPGRFSGRQFSNSRSEMNVSTLELGDSALYLCASSLTGVNTGELFFGEGSRLTVL.

The genes are TRBV29-1 and TRBJ1-2; 8 bases match TRBD1. The V gene's germline CDR1 is SQVTM and CDR2 ANQGSEA. The junction had 5 bases not matched to a gene; V was cut back by 6 bases and J by 5 bases. The CDR3 spans 12 residues. CDR3 coding DNA: TGCAGCGTCGATCGACAGGGGTATGGCTACACCTTC. Translating gives CSVDRQGYGYTF.

The count of this clone is one. The chain is built from TRBV7-3 and TRBJ2-5; D may be TRBD1 (6 bases). The CDR3 spans 13 residues. V lost 5 bases and J 3 bases, leaving 10 bases between the germline ends. CDR1 and CDR2 from the germline V gene are SGHTA and FQGTGA. The CDR3 loop reads CASSADSKETQYF. CDR3 nucleotides: TGTGCCAGCAGCGCGGACAGTAAAGAGACCCAGTACTTC. Full variable domain (missing parts from reference TRBV7-3 and TRBJ2-5): GAGVSQTPSNKVTEKGKYVELRCDPISGHTALYWYRQSLGQGPEFLIYFQGTGAADDSGLPNDRFFAVRPEGSVSTLKIQRTERGDSAVYLCASSADSKETQYFGPGTRLLVL.